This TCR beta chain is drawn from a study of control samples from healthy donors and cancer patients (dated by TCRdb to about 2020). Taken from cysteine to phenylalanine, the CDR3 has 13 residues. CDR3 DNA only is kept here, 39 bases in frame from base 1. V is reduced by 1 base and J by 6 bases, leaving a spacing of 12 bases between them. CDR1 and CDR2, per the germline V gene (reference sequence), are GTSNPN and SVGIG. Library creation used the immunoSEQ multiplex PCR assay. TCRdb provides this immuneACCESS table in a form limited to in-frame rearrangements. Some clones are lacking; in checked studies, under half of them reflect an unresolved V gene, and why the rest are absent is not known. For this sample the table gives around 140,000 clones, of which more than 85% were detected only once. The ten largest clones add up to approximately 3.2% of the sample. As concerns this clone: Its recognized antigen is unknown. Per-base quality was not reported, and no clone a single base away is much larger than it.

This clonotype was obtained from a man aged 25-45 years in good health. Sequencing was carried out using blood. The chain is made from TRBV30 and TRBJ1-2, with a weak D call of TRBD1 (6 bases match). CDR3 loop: CAWSETGLDGYTF. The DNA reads TGTGCCTGGAGTGAAACAGGGTTGGATGGCTACACCTTC.